This TCR beta chain was sequenced in a study of a mutant IDH1 vaccine in newly diagnosed glioma. In the study overall: There were eight vaccinations for patients, given in weeks 1, 3, 5, 7, 11, 15, 19 and 23. Therapy received beforehand was radiotherapy, temozolomide, or both, with most patients given both. Either 4-6 weeks after radiotherapy alone or alongside temozolomide, vaccination was begun.

With 5 bases clipped from V and 3 bases from J, the junction kept 10 bases outside the gene matches. The CDR3 runs 16 residues. Per the germline V gene, CDR1 is LNHDA and CDR2 is SQIVND (reference sequence). Sequenced by immunoSEQ multiplex PCR; TCRdb stores in-frame clones only, minus some. The sample holds about 53,000 clones, about 81% seen once. Note on this clone: Its antigen is unknown.

Time point of the sample: week 23, last vaccination. The investigators gave 300 ug of mutant IDH1 20-mer peptide in each vaccine dose, together with topical imiquimod. This receptor was identified in a woman aged 35 to 49 with glioma. Some clones in this sample may be carry-over from other donors' samples. Sequencing was performed on PBMCs, taken from a glioma patient whose treatment included an IDH1 peptide vaccine. V and J are TRBV19 and TRBJ2-3, with 8 bases lining up with TRBD1. The CDR3 loop is CASSYGQGLVTDTQYF. Written as DNA, the CDR3 is TGTGCCAGTAGTTACGGACAGGGATTAGTAACAGATACGCAGTATTTT.